Each of the 11 T cell receptor beta chains below was sequenced from the same sample in a study of blood T cell repertoires in COVID-19. Measured with immunoSEQ multiplex PCR; TCRdb has only the in-frame clones, and not every one. The sample has 93,000 or so clones, about 91% seen once. Sequenced sample: peripheral blood. Receptor source: a human donor in a cohort sampled during active COVID-19.

The rearrangement uses TRBV5-6 and TRBJ1-1; no clear D. V lost 1 base and J 0 bases, leaving 4 bases between the germline ends. There are 13 residues in the CDR3. CDR1 is SGHDT, CDR2 YYEEEE, per germline. The CDR3 bases are TGTGCCAGCAGCTTGCCTATGAACACTGAAGCTTTCTTT. This codes for CASSLPMNTEAFF.

This chain connects TRBV11-2 to TRBJ2-3, with TRBD2 identical over 12 bases. After removal of 5 bases from V and 4 bases from J, the junction contained 4 bases not matched to a gene. This CDR3 region has 15 residues. Germline lookup yields CDR1 SGHAT and CDR2 FQNNGV. This chain's CDR3 is CASSRLAGGPDTQYF. As DNA, the CDR3 is TGTGCCAGCAGCCGTCTAGCGGGAGGGCCAGATACGCAGTATTTT.

The CDR3 DNA follows: TGTGCCAGCTCACCGCAGGGGTTACTAGCGGGAAGACACGAGCAGTACTTC. Amino acid sequence: CASSPQGLLAGRHEQYF. V and J are TRBV18 and TRBJ2-7; 10 bases match TRBD2. CDR1 is KGHSH, CDR2 LQKENI, per germline. The CDR3 totals 17 residues. V dropped 3 bases and J dropped 5; count of bases not matched to a gene: 13. Filled out from reference TRBV18 and TRBJ2-7, the complete variable domain reads NAGVMQNPRHLVRRRGQEARLRCSPMKGHSHVYWYRQLPEEGLKFMVYLQKENIIDESGMPKERFSAEFPKEGPSILRIQQVVRGDSAAYFCASSPQGLLAGRHEQYFGPGTRLTVT.

The rearrangement uses TRBV27 and TRBJ1-2; D uncertain. V lost 3 bases to trimming and J lost 5 bases, with 10 bases between them. Germline CDR1 and CDR2: MNHEY and SMNVEV (reference sequence). The CDR3 covers 13 residues. Here the CDR3 reads CASSFHGEYGYTF. CDR3 DNA: TGTGCCAGCAGTTTCCACGGGGAGTATGGCTACACCTTC.

The chain is built from TRBV9 and TRBJ1-2, with 8 bases matching TRBD1. CDR1 and CDR2 (germline): SGDLS, YYNGEE. The junction had 5 bases not matched to a gene; V was cut back by 0 bases and J by 1 base. This CDR3 has 16 amino acids. The DNA for the CDR3 is TGTGCCAGCAGCGTAGGAGACAGGGGCGATAACTATGGCTACACCTTC. Translation: CASSVGDRGDNYGYTF.

Here the CDR3 reads CASSSGSYNEQFF. As DNA, the CDR3 is TGCGCCAGCAGTTCGGGCTCCTACAATGAGCAGTTCTTC. The chain joins TRBV5-1 to TRBJ2-1; D is uncertain. The CDR3 contains 13 residues. Trimming took off 5 bases at V and 0 bases at J, with 6 bases between the two ends. Germline CDR1 reads SGHRS; CDR2 reads YFSETQ.

The chain has TRBV7-2 and TRBJ2-1, with D perhaps TRBD2 (6 bases). V lost 0 bases, J lost 12 bases, and 12 bases lay in between. In germline, CDR1 is SGHTA, CDR2 FQGNSA. The CDR3 has 13 amino acids. CDR3 coding DNA: TGTGCCAGCAGCTTAGCCCACGGGGGAGTGCAGTTCTTC. Translation: CASSLAHGGVQFF.

The chain employs TRBV7-3 and TRBJ1-1; no definite D call. Germline V gene sequence: CDR1 SGHTA, CDR2 FQGTGA. Trimming stripped 0 bases from V and 2 bases from J, with 4 bases between. CDR3 length: 13 amino acids. The CDR3 DNA reads as TGTGCCAGCAGCTTAACCCTTAACACTGAAGCTTTCTTT. Amino acid sequence: CASSLTLNTEAFF.

This chain connects TRBV30 to TRBJ2-7; possible D gene TRBD1, 6 bases. This CDR3 is 13 amino acids long. V lost 2 bases and J 6 bases, leaving 14 bases between the germline ends. Germline CDR1 and CDR2: GTSNPN and SVGIG (reference sequence). This CDR3 reads CAWSPAGVGEQYF. The CDR3 DNA reads as TGTGCCTGGAGTCCGGCAGGGGTCGGCGAGCAGTACTTC.

The V and J genes are TRBV5-1 and TRBJ1-2, with 7 nucleotides matching TRBD1. The CDR3 covers 15 residues. The V gene's germline CDR1 is SGHRS and CDR2 YFSETQ. V lost 0 bases to trimming and J lost 7 bases; unmatched junction nucleotides: 9. CDR3 amino acids: CASSLGGQSQVGYTF. The DNA for the CDR3 is TGCGCCAGCAGCTTGGGGGGACAGTCCCAGGTTGGCTACACCTTC.

This sequence joins TRBV13 and TRBJ2-2, with D hard to call. The V and J ends lost 4 bases and 2 bases respectively, with 11 bases between them. CDR1 is PRHDT and CDR2 is FYEKMQ in the germline V gene (reference sequence). The CDR3 loop spans 15 amino acids. The CDR3 DNA reads TGTGCCAGCAGCTCCCAGGTCGGTAACACCGGGGAGCTGTTTTTT. It yields the protein CASSSQVGNTGELFF.